This T cell receptor beta chain was identified in a study of CDR3 diversity in severe acne. Germline trimming cut 1 base from V and 5 bases from J; bases unmatched to any gene: 8. The CDR3 length is 19 residues. Germline-derived CDR1 and CDR2 are SGHKS and YYEKEE (reference sequence). MiXCR was run by TCRdb on the PCR reads, yielding one entry per CDR3 protein. The sample has approximately 90,000 distinct CDR3 sequences, about 53% seen once. This clonotype occurred a few times. This TCR was recovered from a male donor with severe acne vulgaris. Sequenced sample: blood. The chain carries TRBV5-5 and TRBJ2-2; 16 bases are a match to TRBD2. The CDR3 DNA follows: TGTGCCAGCAGCTTGACCCCGGGACTAGCGGGGGGGCGGACCGGGGAGCTGTTTTTT. This codes for CASSLTPGLAGGRTGELFF.